This is a list of T cell receptor beta chains from one sample in a study of shared clonotypes between healthy human individuals. Libraries were prepared by immunoSEQ multiplex PCR; TCRdb keeps only in-frame clonotypes and omits some of them. The data contain about 480,000 clones, about 79% of them singletons. Sequenced sample: PBMCs. These receptors were obtained from a woman aged 35 to 49 in good health. Some clones in this sample may be carry-over from other donors' samples. CDR3s leave out the opening cysteine and the closing phenylalanine or tryptophan. The order of the fields is CDR3 length, V gene, CDR3 protein.

13 | TRBV4-3 | ASSQDGVGIDTQY
12 | TRBV28 | ASSLQGFRDEQY
13 | TRBV27 | ASRGTASSTDTQY
12 | TRBV18 | ASSPQGGNEKLF
10 | TRBV28 | ASSLLAREQF
8 | TRBV7-2 | ASSLETQY
9 | TRBV5-6 | ASSLGEKLF
14 | TRBV5-6 | ASSSGGGTAIERRL
13 | TRBV10-2 | ASKGGGGAYNEQF
14 | TRBV15 | ATSRDSFSREHGYT
9 | TRBV21-1 | ASSNRYEQY
11 | TRBV29-1 | SVGTGRDYGYT
14 | TRBV7-2 | ASSYPSITGDLGYT
12 | TRBV5-1 | ASSLGTSAYEQY
12 | TRBV28 | ASSPQRGQETQY
13 | TRBV18 | ASSPPRVANYGYT
12 | TRBV19 | ASSIPGLSYEQY
11 | TRBV28 | ASRDSSGNTIY
11 | TRBV5-4 | ASSFFNTGELF
13 | TRBV11-2 | ASSLGGAGTDTQY
13 | TRBV14 | ASSHFRGRVNEQF
13 | TRBV30 | AWATSGEGTDTQY
16 | TRBV7-2 | ASSLEPSGRADTGELF
14 | TRBV28 | ASSSPFRVSGNTIY
11 | TRBV6-4 | ASSEGRNTEAF
14 | TRBV5-1 | ASNKLSGNSYNEQF
15 | TRBV7-8 | ASSLAQGAVLQETQY
13 | TRBV15 | ATSRAGGASYGYT
10 | TRBV5-4 | ASSLDTGELF
9 | TRBV11-3 | ASGRLNEQF
14 | TRBV21-1 | ASHSTPDRGLYEQY
13 | TRBV10-3 | AISESSPTLYEQY
14 | TRBV6-4 | ASSPLLAGVHNEQF
14 | TRBV19 | ASSPTSEVGANVLT
14 | TRBV5-4 | ASSLGLAGGKETQY
15 | TRBV7-3 | ASSLIPSGINSDEQF
17 | TRBV27 | ASSHLAPGSLSGANVLT
13 | TRBV4-3 | ASSQRAGSGYGYT
14 | TRBV19 | ATLDPGTSANYGYT
12 | TRBV5-1 | ASSLDPGGSEQY
13 | TRBV18 | ASSPRTGEDGGYT
12 | TRBV27 | ASSLGPSYYEQY
13 | TRBV18 | ASSPYRADTGELF
14 | TRBV6-5 | ASSYSVRPSNYGYT
13 | TRBV6-1 | ASSEQGSGANVLT
12 | TRBV19 | ASSSSLANYGYT
14 | TRBV7-2 | ASSLDGTSGIYEQF
16 | TRBV5-1 | ASSLVGTVLSSGNTIY
11 | TRBV29-1 | SYMTSGGDTQY